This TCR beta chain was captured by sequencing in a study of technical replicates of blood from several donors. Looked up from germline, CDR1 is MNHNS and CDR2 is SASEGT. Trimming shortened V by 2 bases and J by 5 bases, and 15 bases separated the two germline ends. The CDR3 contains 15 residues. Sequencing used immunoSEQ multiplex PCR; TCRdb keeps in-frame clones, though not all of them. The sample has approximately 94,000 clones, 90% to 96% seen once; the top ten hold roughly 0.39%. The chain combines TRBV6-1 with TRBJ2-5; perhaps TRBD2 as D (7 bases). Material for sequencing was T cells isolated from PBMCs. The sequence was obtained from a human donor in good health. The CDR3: CASSESGGGGETQYF. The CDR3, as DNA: TGTGCCAGCAGTGAAAGCGGCGGGGGCGGGGAGACCCAGTACTTC.